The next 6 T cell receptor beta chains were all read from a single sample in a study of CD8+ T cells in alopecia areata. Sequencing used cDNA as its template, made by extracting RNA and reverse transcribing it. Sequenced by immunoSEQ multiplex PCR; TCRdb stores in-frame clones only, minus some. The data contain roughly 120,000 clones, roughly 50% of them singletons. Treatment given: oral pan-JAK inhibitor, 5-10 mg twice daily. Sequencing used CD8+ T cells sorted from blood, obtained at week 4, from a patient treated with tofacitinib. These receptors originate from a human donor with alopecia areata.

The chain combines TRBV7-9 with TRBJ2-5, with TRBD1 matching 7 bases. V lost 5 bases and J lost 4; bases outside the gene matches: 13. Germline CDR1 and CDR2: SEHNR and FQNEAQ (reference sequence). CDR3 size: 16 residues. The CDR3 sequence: CASSTSTGPPGETQYF. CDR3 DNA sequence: TGTGCCAGCAGCACCTCGACAGGGCCCCCTGGAGAGACCCAGTACTTC.

The chain's CDR3 is CSVILGVRTEAFF. The CDR3 DNA follows: TGCAGCGTTATCCTAGGGGTCAGGACTGAAGCTTTCTTT. J is TRBJ1-1 and V is TRBV29-1; D might be TRBD1 (5 bases). The V end lost 5 bases, the J end lost 5 bases, and 15 bases lay between the germline ends. The CDR3 is 13 amino acids. Germline CDR1 SQVTM, CDR2 ANQGSEA.

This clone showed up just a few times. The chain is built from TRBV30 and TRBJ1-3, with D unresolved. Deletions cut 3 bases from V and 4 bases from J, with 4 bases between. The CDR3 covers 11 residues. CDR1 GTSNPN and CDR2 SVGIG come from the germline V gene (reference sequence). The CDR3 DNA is TGTGCCTGGAGGTTGGGAAACACCATATATTTT. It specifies CAWRLGNTIYF.

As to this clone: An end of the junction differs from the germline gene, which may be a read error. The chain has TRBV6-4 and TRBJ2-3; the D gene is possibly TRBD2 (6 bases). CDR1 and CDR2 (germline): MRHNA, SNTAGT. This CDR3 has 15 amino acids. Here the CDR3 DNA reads TGTGCCAGCAGCGGTCTGAACACTAGCAAAGATACGCAGTATTTT. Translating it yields CASSGLNTSKDTQYF.

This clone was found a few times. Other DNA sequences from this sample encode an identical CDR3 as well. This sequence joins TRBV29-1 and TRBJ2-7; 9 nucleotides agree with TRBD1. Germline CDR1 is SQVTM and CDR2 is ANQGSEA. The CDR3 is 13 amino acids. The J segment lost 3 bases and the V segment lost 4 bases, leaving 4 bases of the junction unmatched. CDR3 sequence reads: CSVVGQGGYEQYF. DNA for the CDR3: TGCAGCGTTGTGGGACAGGGTGGCTACGAGCAGTACTTC.

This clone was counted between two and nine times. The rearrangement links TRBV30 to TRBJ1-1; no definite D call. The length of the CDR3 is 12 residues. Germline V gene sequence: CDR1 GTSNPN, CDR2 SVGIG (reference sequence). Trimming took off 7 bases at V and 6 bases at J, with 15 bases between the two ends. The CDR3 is CAYFMSRAEAFF. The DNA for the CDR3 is TGTGCCTACTTCATGAGCCGGGCTGAAGCTTTCTTT.